This entry lists 20 T cell receptor beta chains sequenced from one sample in a study of OX40 agonist ivuxolimab in advanced cancers. The protocol was immunoSEQ multiplex PCR, while the TCRdb copy is restricted to in-frame clones and leaves out a portion. The table has around 17,000 clones, approximately 85% seen once. The sample consisted of CD4+ or CD8+ T cells sorted from blood, taken in a trial of the OX40 agonist ivuxolimab. These receptors came from an adult with an advanced solid tumor such as melanoma, head and neck, liver or kidney cancer.

The V gene is TRBV19, the J gene TRBJ2-7; D is ambiguous. CDR3 size: 12 residues. Germline CDR1 and CDR2: LNHDA and SQIVND (reference sequence). V lost 1 base and J 2 bases, leaving 3 bases between the germline ends. Here the CDR3 reads CASSIGPYEQYF. As DNA, the CDR3 is TGTGCCAGTAGTATAGGACCCTACGAGCAGTACTTC.

The chain links TRBV15 to TRBJ1-2; D possibly corresponds to TRBD1 (6 bases). CDR3 length: 17 amino acids. The V and J ends lost 0 bases and 4 bases respectively, with 18 bases between them. Germline V CDR1 and CDR2: LNHNV, YYDKDF (reference sequence). CDR3 loop: CATSRDRGHLSSYGYTF. Written as DNA, the CDR3 is TGTGCCACCAGCAGAGATCGGGGGCACCTATCCTCCTATGGCTACACCTTC.

This chain connects TRBV27 to TRBJ1-5; TRBD1 is a possible D gene (5 bases). From germline, CDR1 is MNHEY and CDR2 SMNVEV (reference sequence). This CDR3 is built from 17 residues. The germline V and J ends were trimmed by 4 bases and 0 bases, with 16 bases remaining between them. The CDR3 is CASSSQGRGGSNQPQHF. Here the CDR3 DNA reads TGTGCCAGCAGTTCTCAGGGCCGGGGCGGTAGCAATCAGCCCCAGCATTTT.

This clone turned up a few times. This chain links TRBV6-5 with TRBJ2-2; D remains unclear. With 3 bases removed from V and 6 bases from J, the gap between germline ends came to 14 bases. The CDR3 runs 15 residues. Germline loops: CDR1 MNHEY, CDR2 SVGAGI. The CDR3, as DNA: TGTGCCAGCAGTTATGCGGCATTCCCGCCCGGGGAGCTGTTTTTT. It translates to CASSYAAFPPGELFF.

The DNA for the CDR3 is TGTGCCAGCAGCGCACCGGGACTAGTCTACGAGCAGTACTTC. Protein sequence: CASSAPGLVYEQYF. The chain uses TRBV7-9 and TRBJ2-7, with TRBD2 matching over 8 bases. The CDR3 consists of 14 residues. Germline V gene lookup returns CDR1 SEHNR and CDR2 FQNEAQ (reference sequence). J gave up 3 bases and V 5 bases, and 6 bases lay outside the gene matches.

The chain is built from TRBV10-3 and TRBJ1-5; D uncertain. The ends were cut back, 11 bases at V and 0 bases at J, with 14 bases in the middle. CDR3 size: 14 residues. The V gene's germline CDR1 is ENHRY and CDR2 SYGVKD. The CDR3 bases are TGTGCCGGCGGATCTCAGGATAGCAATCAGCCCCAGCATTTT. Residues: CAGGSQDSNQPQHF.

As concerns this clone: Sequence at one end of the junction differs from germline and may be a read error. The V gene is TRBV14, the J gene TRBJ2-1, with TRBD2 matching 9 bases. The CDR3 length is 16 residues. Germline CDR1 reads SGHDN; CDR2 reads FVKESK. The CDR3 coding sequence is TGTGCCAGCAGCCAAGCGTTGGCGGGAGGGGACAATGGGCAGTTCTTC. It is translated as CASSQALAGGDNGQFF.

The chain carries TRBV11-3 and TRBJ2-7, with D possibly called TRBD1 or TRBD2 (5 bases each). This CDR3 is built from 14 residues. CDR1 is SGHNT, CDR2 YENEEA, per germline. Trimming pared 1 base from V and 5 bases from J, leaving 12 bases between. The CDR3 bases are TGTGCCAGCAGCTTAGGACTAACAGGAAACGAGCAGTACTTC. This encodes CASSLGLTGNEQYF.

The chain joins TRBV7-9 to TRBJ2-3; no clear D gene. The CDR3 covers 13 residues. V gave up 2 bases and J gave up 0 bases, with 3 bases separating them. Germline V lookup: CDR1 SEHNR, CDR2 FQNEAQ (reference sequence). CDR3 loop: CASSLISTDTQYF. The CDR3 DNA reads TGTGCCAGCAGCTTAATTAGCACAGATACGCAGTATTTT. Full variable domain (remainder filled in from reference TRBV7-9 and TRBJ2-3): DTGVSQNPRHKITKRGQNVTFRCDPISEHNRLYWYRQTLGQGPEFLTYFQNEAQLEKSRLLSDRFSAERPKGSFSTLEIQRTEQGDSAMYLCASSLISTDTQYFGPGTRLTVL.

The J gene is TRBJ2-7, the V gene TRBV6-8; a possible D gene is TRBD1 (5 bases). CDR1 is MNHGY, CDR2 SAAAGT, per germline. The CDR3 has 11 amino acids. The ends were cut back, 6 bases at V and 7 bases at J, with 10 bases in the middle. CDR3 sequence: CASRTTGEQYF. The CDR3 DNA sequence: TGTGCCAGCAGAACTACAGGAGAGCAGTACTTC.

This sequence joins TRBV28 and TRBJ1-5; D call uncertain. Germline assignment: CDR1 MDHEN and CDR2 SYDVKM. CDR3 length: 14 amino acids. V lost 0 bases, J lost 10 bases, and 13 bases lay in between. The CDR3 spells CASSLWQLREPQHF. The CDR3 region has the DNA TGTGCCAGCAGTTTATGGCAGTTAAGAGAACCCCAGCATTTT.

The CDR3 DNA sequence: TGTGCCAGCAGCGTGGGGACGAATGACAATGAGCAGTTCTTC. Protein sequence: CASSVGTNDNEQFF. This chain connects TRBV9 to TRBJ2-1; D tentatively reads TRBD1 or TRBD2 (5 bases each). V was clipped by 2 bases and J by 5 bases, with 11 bases between them. The V gene's germline CDR1 is SGDLS and CDR2 YYNGEE. The CDR3 consists of 14 residues.

The rearrangement uses TRBV9 and TRBJ2-1; either TRBD1 or TRBD2 may supply D (7 bases each). This CDR3 contains 17 residues. V was cut by 2 bases and J by 5 bases, with 20 bases left in between. The germline gives CDR1 SGDLS, CDR2 YYNGEE. CDR3 in amino acids: CASSVPGGGAVDNEQFF. The CDR3 bases are TGTGCCAGCAGCGTCCCAGGGGGGGGCGCCGTAGACAATGAGCAGTTCTTC.

This CDR3 reads CASSFERTTDTQYF. CDR3 nucleotide sequence: TGTGCCAGCAGTTTCGAACGGACCACAGATACGCAGTATTTT. The chain recombines TRBV28 with TRBJ2-3; D is ambiguous. The V end was cut by 3 bases, the J end by 2 bases, with 9 bases between. The CDR3 extends over 14 amino acids. Germline V gene data show CDR1 as MDHEN and CDR2 as SYDVKM.

The CDR3: CASSFRTENTEAFF. The CDR3, as DNA: TGTGCCAGCAGCTTCCGGACGGAGAACACTGAAGCTTTCTTT. The chain is built from TRBV5-6 and TRBJ1-1, with D unresolved. Trimming removed 2 bases from V and 1 base from J, with 9 bases in between. This CDR3 is built from 14 residues. Germline V gene lookup returns CDR1 SGHDT and CDR2 YYEEEE. The full variable domain, its missing parts supplied by reference TRBV5-6 and TRBJ1-1, is DAGVTQSPTHLIKTRGQQVTLRCSPKSGHDTVSWYQQALGQGPQFIFQYYEEEERQRGNFPDRFSGHQFPNYSSELNVNALLLGDSALYLCASSFRTENTEAFFGQGTRLTVV.

This clone is a singleton in its sample. V and J are TRBV11-3 and TRBJ2-2; 7 positions agree with TRBD2. The CDR3 covers 16 residues. The V segment lost 7 bases and the J segment 1 base; nucleotides outside the gene matches: 9. From germline, CDR1 is SGHNT and CDR2 YENEEA. CDR3 region: CASIPSSGQNTGELFF. Here the CDR3 DNA reads TGTGCCAGCATCCCGTCTAGCGGCCAGAACACCGGGGAGCTGTTTTTT.

This sequence joins TRBV6-6 and TRBJ2-1; 9 nucleotides match TRBD2. With V trimmed by 8 bases and J by 7 bases, 6 bases remained unmatched. This CDR3 region has 13 residues. CDR1 MNHNY and CDR2 SVGAGI come from the germline V gene (reference sequence). This CDR3 is CASRAGGGNEQFF. The CDR3 DNA sequence: TGTGCCAGCCGAGCGGGAGGAGGGAATGAGCAGTTCTTC.

This chain uses TRBV9 with TRBJ1-1, with TRBD1 matching over 7 bases. The CDR3 has 16 amino acids. The ends lost 4 bases at V and 1 base at J; junction bases unmatched: 10. Germline values: CDR1 SGDLS, CDR2 YYNGEE. In DNA form, the CDR3 reads TGTGCCAGCAGCCCGTGGACAGGCACCCAGAACACTGAAGCTTTCTTT. Protein: CASSPWTGTQNTEAFF.

The rearrangement joins TRBV19 to TRBJ2-7, with D uncertain. CDR1 is LNHDA and CDR2 is SQIVND in the germline V gene (reference sequence). Trimming pared 10 bases from V and 4 bases from J, leaving 11 bases between. This CDR3 spans 11 amino acids. The CDR3 reads CATSQQYEQYF. DNA for the CDR3: TGTGCCACCTCCCAACAGTACGAGCAGTACTTC.

The CDR3 spells CASSPDDSSPNIQYF. The CDR3 nucleotides read TGTGCCAGCAGCCCCGACGACTCGTCGCCAAACATTCAGTACTTC. The rearrangement links TRBV7-3 to TRBJ2-4; D ambiguous. V lost 5 bases to trimming and J lost 6 bases, with 17 bases between them. The CDR3 runs to 15 residues. Germline V gene sequence: CDR1 SGHTA, CDR2 FQGTGA.